The 20 T cell receptor beta chains presented below share a single source sample, sequenced in a study of shared clonotypes between healthy human individuals. Method: immunoSEQ multiplex PCR; TCRdb's copy keeps in-frame clones and lacks some. Of millions of clones in the sample, approximately 93% were seen once. The sample comprised naive CD4+ T cells from PBMCs. Subset described: CD45RA+ positively selected. The receptor set was obtained from a man in his late teens or twenties in good health. Some clones in this sample may be carry-over from other donors' samples.

This clone appeared once. The chain links TRBV19 to TRBJ2-1; 8 nucleotides match TRBD1. This CDR3 spans 13 amino acids. Germline assignment: CDR1 LNHDA and CDR2 SQIVND (reference sequence). Unmatched junction bases numbered 3, after V lost 9 bases and J lost 2 bases. The CDR3 loop reads CASRQGPYNEQFF. For the CDR3, the DNA is TGTGCCAGCAGACAGGGGCCCTACAATGAGCAGTTCTTC.

The chain links TRBV4-3 to TRBJ2-3; maybe TRBD2 (6 bases). The V end lost 4 bases, the J end lost 4 bases, and 12 bases lay between the germline ends. The CDR3 sequence is 14 residues long. Germline CDR1 and CDR2: LGHNA and YSLEER. The CDR3 loop is CASSRRVAADTQYF. Written as DNA, the CDR3 is TGCGCCAGCAGCCGCCGGGTAGCGGCAGATACGCAGTATTTT.

The chain recombines TRBV27 with TRBJ2-1; D not resolved. V lost 2 bases to trimming and J lost 6 bases, with 11 bases between them. CDR3 size: 14 residues. Germline V gives CDR1 MNHEY, CDR2 SMNVEV (reference sequence). Here the CDR3 DNA reads TGTGCCAGCAGTTTAGTCGCTAGGAGCAATGAGCAGTTCTTC. It specifies CASSLVARSNEQFF.

The CDR3 DNA is TGCGCCAGCAGCTGGGCGCCAGATGCAACTAATGAAAAACTGTTTTTT. Translating gives CASSWAPDATNEKLFF. The rearrangement uses TRBV5-1 and TRBJ1-4; D is undetermined. The CDR3 contains 16 residues. The germline V gene has CDR1 SGHRS and CDR2 YFSETQ. V was pared by 3 bases and J by 0 bases, with 12 bases between.

J is TRBJ2-1 and V is TRBV6-4; TRBD1 is a possible D gene (6 bases). V was cut by 0 bases and J by 8 bases, with 14 bases left in between. The CDR3 runs to 15 residues. In germline, CDR1 is MRHNA, CDR2 SNTAGT. The CDR3 is CASSDSSGVGYEQFF. Written as DNA, the CDR3 is TGTGCCAGCAGTGACTCGTCAGGGGTTGGGTATGAGCAGTTCTTC.

The chain employs TRBV18 and TRBJ2-7, with D perhaps matching TRBD1 or TRBD2 (5 bases each). Trimming removed 3 bases from V and 3 bases from J, with 30 bases in between. This CDR3 spans 20 amino acids. In germline, CDR1 is KGHSH, CDR2 LQKENI. The CDR3 loop is CASSPRTGTVASANLYEQYF. The CDR3 nucleotides read TGTGCCAGCTCACCCCGAACCGGGACGGTGGCCTCGGCTAACCTCTACGAGCAGTACTTC.

The chain carries TRBV6-6 and TRBJ1-5; TRBD1 agrees at 7 bases. CDR3 length: 15 residues. Germline V gene lookup returns CDR1 MNHNY and CDR2 SVGAGI (reference sequence). Trimming took 6 bases from V and 9 from J; bases not matched to a gene: 14. This CDR3 reads CASSNVTGVAWPQHF. As DNA, the CDR3 is TGTGCCAGCAGCAATGTAACAGGGGTTGCTTGGCCCCAGCATTTT.

This clone occurred once. The chain joins TRBV2 to TRBJ1-1, with a tentative D call TRBD1 (5 bases). V shed 6 bases and J shed 8 bases, with 19 bases lying between them. CDR1 and CDR2 from the germline V gene are SNHLY and FYNNEI. The CDR3 covers 14 residues. CDR3 nucleotide sequence: TGTGCCAGCAGCGGAGGGACGGATATCGGGGAAGCTTTCTTT. It yields the protein CASSGGTDIGEAFF.

This clone occurred once. The CDR3 sequence is CAAQATVLLGYTF. The DNA for the CDR3 is TGTGCCGCTCAAGCCACGGTTCTATTGGGCTACACCTTC. The V and J genes are TRBV6-6 and TRBJ1-2; D not resolved. Germline V CDR1 and CDR2: MNHNY, SVGAGI (reference sequence). The CDR3 is made up of 13 amino acids. The ends were cut back, 11 bases at V and 8 bases at J, with 21 bases in the middle.

The chain couples TRBV9 to TRBJ1-1; D is ambiguous. Trimming removed 0 bases from V and 1 base from J, with 10 bases in between. Per germline, CDR1 SGDLS and CDR2 YYNGEE. This CDR3 is 15 amino acids long. DNA of the CDR3: TGTGCCAGCAGCGTAGTCGCGGGCAAGAACACTGAAGCTTTCTTT. It translates to CASSVVAGKNTEAFF. The variable domain in full, completed from reference TRBV9 and TRBJ1-1, reads DSGVTQTPKHLITATGQRVTLRCSPRSGDLSVYWYQQSLDQGLQFLIQYYNGEERAKGNILERFSAQQFPDLHSELNLSSLELGDSALYFCASSVVAGKNTEAFFGQGTRLTVV.

The chain links TRBV6-6 to TRBJ1-1; D gene unclear. The germline V and J ends were trimmed by 2 bases and 1 base, with 11 bases remaining between them. The germline V gene has CDR1 MNHNY and CDR2 SVGAGI (reference sequence). The CDR3 contains 15 residues. CDR3 DNA sequence: TGTGCCAGCAGTTACGTGTTACGGGGGAACACTGAAGCTTTCTTT. Translating it yields CASSYVLRGNTEAFF.

The chain combines TRBV4-2 with TRBJ1-6; no definite D call. The CDR3 is 12 residues long. Germline values: CDR1 LGHNA, CDR2 YNFKEQ. The ends were cut back, 4 bases at V and 14 bases at J, with 12 bases in the middle. The CDR3 region is CASSPPSRTLHF. The DNA of the CDR3 is TGTGCCAGCAGCCCTCCATCCCGCACCCTCCACTTT.

With respect to this clone: The junction shows a germline mismatch at one end, possibly a read error. The rearrangement joins TRBV5-4 to TRBJ1-2; unclear D gene. The CDR3 sequence is 13 residues long. Germline CDR1 reads SGHNT; CDR2 reads YYREEE (reference sequence). The chain's CDR3 is CASSLVAEDNAHF. The DNA for the CDR3 is TGTGCCAGCAGCTTGGTGGCGGAAGACAATGCCCACTTC. Drawing the rest from reference TRBV5-4 and TRBJ1-2, the complete variable domain is ETGVTQSPTHLIKTRGQQVTLRCSSQSGHNTVSWYQQALGQGPQFIFQYYREEENGRGNFPPRFSGLQFPNYSSELNVNALELDDSALYLCASSLVAEDNAHFGSGTRLTVV.

The V call is TRBV6-6, the J call TRBJ1-4; TRBD1 aligns across 10 bases. This CDR3 comprises 16 residues. CDR1 is MNHNY, CDR2 SVGAGI, per germline (reference sequence). Trimming removed 6 bases from V and 7 bases from J; junction bases left unmatched: 11. The CDR3 bases are TGTGCCAGCAGACGGAGACAGGGGGCGGTGGTTGAAAAACTGTTTTTT. Translating gives CASRRRQGAVVEKLFF.

Regarding this clone: Additional DNA sequences in this sample encode the identical CDR3. CDR3 sequence reads: CASSPRGTSGYEQYF. The DNA of the CDR3 is TGTGCCAGCAGCCCCCGTGGGACTAGCGGCTACGAGCAGTACTTC. The gene calls are TRBV9 and TRBJ2-7, with 11 bases fitting TRBD2. The germline gives CDR1 SGDLS, CDR2 YYNGEE. The CDR3 is 15 residues long. Losses at the gene ends were 4 bases for V and 3 bases for J; bases not matched to a gene: 6.

The chain uses TRBV7-2 and TRBJ2-5; 8 bases agree with TRBD1. The CDR3 covers 16 residues. CDR1 is SGHTA and CDR2 is FQGNSA in the germline V gene. Trimming took 1 base from V and 5 from J; bases not matched to a gene: 9. The DNA of the CDR3 is TGTGCCAGCAGCTTAGGTTCGGGCAGGGGGCAGGAGACCCAGTACTTC. Translating gives CASSLGSGRGQETQYF.

Concerning this clone: Other nucleotide sequences from this sample produce the same CDR3. The chain joins TRBV19 to TRBJ2-3; D gene ambiguous. This CDR3 comprises 11 residues. The germline V and J ends were trimmed by 5 bases and 5 bases, with 5 bases remaining between them. Germline V gene sequence: CDR1 LNHDA, CDR2 SQIVND (reference sequence). In DNA form, the CDR3 reads TGTGCCAGTAGTCGTGGAGATACGCAGTATTTT. Protein sequence: CASSRGDTQYF.

The chain has TRBV5-1 and TRBJ2-3; 8 bases align to TRBD1. Germline V gene sequence: CDR1 SGHRS, CDR2 YFSETQ. After removal of 0 bases from V and 2 bases from J, the junction contained 8 bases not matched to a gene. The CDR3 loop spans 17 amino acids. The CDR3 loop is CASSLGPETGVTDTQYF. CDR3 sequence (DNA): TGCGCCAGCAGCTTGGGTCCTGAGACAGGGGTCACAGATACGCAGTATTTT.

The chain is built from TRBV10-3 and TRBJ2-5, with D possibly being TRBD1 (6 bases). Trimming removed 4 bases at V and 3 bases at J, with 12 bases between. Germline CDR1 and CDR2: ENHRY and SYGVKD. The CDR3 extends over 14 amino acids. The CDR3, as DNA: TGTGCCATCAGTGGGCAGGGGACGAAAGAGACCCAGTACTTC. It translates to CAISGQGTKETQYF.

The J gene is TRBJ2-7, the V gene TRBV6-1, with D perhaps matching TRBD1 (6 bases). The length of the CDR3 is 14 residues. Trimming shortened V by 2 bases and J by 0 bases, and 8 bases separated the two germline ends. CDR1 and CDR2 (germline): MNHNS, SASEGT. Written as DNA, the CDR3 is TGTGCCAGCAGTGAACAACAGGGCTCCTACGAGCAGTACTTC. Amino acid sequence: CASSEQQGSYEQYF.